This T cell receptor (beta chain) is from a study of blood T cell repertoires in COVID-19. Study in general: Samples taken during acute and convalescent COVID-19 were collected in the United States, Italy and Spain.

Original processing methods: Cell counts per sample came from amplifying reference gene primers. Generated by immunoSEQ multiplex PCR, the TCRdb table keeps only in-frame clones and is missing some. Clonal size and the V and J genes are those of that table, whereas D and trimming came from the DNA. Seen here are about 250,000 clones, 85% to 90% observed once, and the top ten hold 2.4%. In germline, CDR1 is LGHDT, CDR2 YNNKEL (reference sequence). The ends were cut back, 4 bases at V and 4 bases at J, with 10 bases in the middle. The CDR3 loop spans 13 amino acids. Cohort allocation depended upon clinical history that participants reported.

Sequencing was done on a sample of PBMCs or T cells enriched from blood (not recorded which). The chain has TRBV3-1 (or the pseudogene TRBV3-2) and TRBJ1-1; D is unresolved. The TCR originated in a young woman who had recovered from COVID-19. CDR3 residues: CASSLEGATEAFF. CDR3 bases: TGTGCCAGCAGCCTGGAGGGTGCCACTGAAGCTTTCTTT.